This T cell receptor (beta chain) comes out of a study of cytomegalovirus exposure and HLA in healthy donors. Study-level results: Within the 120 or so validation repertoires, first-cohort TCR clusters tended to co-occur, according to a later analysis. Investigators reported around 150 TCR beta chains as tied to cytomegalovirus. In vitro work confirmed that a few CMV-associated chains recognize CMV antigens. Reportedly, diagnosis of cytomegalovirus status by the classifier showed high specificity and sensitivity.

The CDR3 loop spans 14 amino acids. Germline values: CDR1 SGDLS, CDR2 YYNGEE. The V and J ends lost 0 bases and 5 bases respectively, with 9 bases between them. TCRdb's table, derived via immunoSEQ multiplex PCR, lists solely in-frame clones and lacks some. This sample has about 160,000 clones, with about 90% found just once. Turning to this clone: Antigen unknown.

The sequenced material came from PBMCs. This rearrangement joins TRBV9 to TRBJ2-1; TRBD2 might be the D (6 bases). This sequence originates from a woman under 30 in good health and CMV-seropositive. This CDR3 reads CASSVELADNEQFF. CDR3 nucleotide sequence: TGTGCCAGCAGCGTAGAACTAGCCGACAATGAGCAGTTCTTC.